This TCR beta chain is drawn from a study of shared clonotypes between healthy human individuals. About this clone: Antigen specificity is unknown.

CD4+ cell separation produced CD45RA+ naive and CD45RA-negative memory subsets. The CDR3 is 15 residues long. Per the germline V gene, CDR1 is SGHRS and CDR2 is YFSETQ. Trimming at V came to 0 bases and at J to 5 bases, leaving 4 bases not matched to a gene. Study conclusions and caveats: A handful of donors showed sharing of around 5% of naive CD4 clonotypes.

The authors distributed each subset's genomic DNA evenly over several immunoSEQ plates. Using 200 ng DNA, around 30,000 T cell genomes, the sorted-subset replicate PCRs were run. Clones were sequenced by immunoSEQ multiplex PCR, and TCRdb holds only the in-frame ones, with some missing. The top ten hold approximately 0.35% of the sample, which has 2,500,000 or so clones, 93% seen once. The rearrangement joins TRBV5-1 to TRBJ2-1; TRBD2 matches at 8 bases. The TCR originated in a young man in good health. Some clones in this sample may be carry-over from other donors' samples. Sequencing used naive CD4+ T cells from PBMCs. The subset here: CD45RA+ positively selected. The CDR3 spells CASSLGGGRNNEQFF. CDR3 nucleotide sequence: TGCGCCAGCAGCTTGGGTGGCGGGAGGAACAATGAGCAGTTCTTC.